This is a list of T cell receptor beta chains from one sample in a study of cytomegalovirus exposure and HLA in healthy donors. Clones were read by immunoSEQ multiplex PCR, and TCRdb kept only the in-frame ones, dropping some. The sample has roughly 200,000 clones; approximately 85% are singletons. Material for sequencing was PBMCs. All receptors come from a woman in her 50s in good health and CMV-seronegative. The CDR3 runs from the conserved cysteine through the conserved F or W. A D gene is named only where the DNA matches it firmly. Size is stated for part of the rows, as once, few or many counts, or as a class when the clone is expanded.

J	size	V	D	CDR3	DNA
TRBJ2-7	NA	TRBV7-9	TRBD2	CASSYRIAGGTPYEQYF	TGTGCCAGCAGTTACCGCATAGCGGGAGGTACCCCCTACGAGCAGTACTTC
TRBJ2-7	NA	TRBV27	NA	CASRESGAGEQYF	TGTGCCAGCAGGGAAAGTGGGGCCGGAGAGCAGTACTTC
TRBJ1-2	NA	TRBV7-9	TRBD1	CASSLGQNYGYTF	TGTGCCAGCAGCTTGGGACAGAACTATGGCTACACCTTC
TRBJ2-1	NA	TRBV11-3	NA	CASSGRGDEQFF	TGTGCCAGCAGCGGAAGGGGTGATGAGCAGTTCTTC
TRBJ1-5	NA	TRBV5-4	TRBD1	CASSFGTGEGQPQHF	TGTGCCAGCAGCTTCGGGACAGGGGAAGGTCAGCCCCAGCATTTT
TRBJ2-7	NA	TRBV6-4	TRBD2	CASRMLAGGTYEQYF	TGTGCCAGCAGAATGTTAGCGGGAGGGACCTACGAGCAGTACTTC
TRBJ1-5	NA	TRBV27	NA	CASSPRGRDQPQHF	TGTGCCAGCAGTCCCAGGGGTCGGGATCAGCCCCAGCATTTT
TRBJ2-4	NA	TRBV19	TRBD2	CASTAGLAGYF	TGTGCCAGTACTGCGGGACTAGCGGGTTACTTC
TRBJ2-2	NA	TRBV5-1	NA	CASSLASGELFF	TGCGCCAGCAGTTTAGCGTCCGGGGAGCTGTTTTTT
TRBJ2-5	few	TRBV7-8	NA	CASSLVGGTGQETQYF	TGTGCCAGCAGCTTAGTTGGTGGAACAGGCCAAGAGACCCAGTACTTC
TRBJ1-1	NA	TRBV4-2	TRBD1	CASTQTGGDTEAFF	TGTGCCAGCACCCAGACAGGGGGCGACACTGAAGCTTTCTTT
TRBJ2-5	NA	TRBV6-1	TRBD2	CASSEGASGETQYF	TGTGCCAGCAGTGAAGGGGCTAGCGGAGAGACCCAGTACTTC
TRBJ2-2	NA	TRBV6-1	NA	CASSEYRETGELFF	TGTGCCAGCAGTGAATACAGGGAAACCGGGGAGCTGTTTTTT
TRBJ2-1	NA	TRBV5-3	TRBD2	CARSLNAGGNEQFF	TGTGCCAGAAGCTTGAATGCGGGAGGCAATGAGCAGTTCTTC
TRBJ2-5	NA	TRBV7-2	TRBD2	CASSLGGAGGRQETQYF	TGTGCCAGCAGCCTGGGAGGGGCGGGAGGGAGGCAAGAGACCCAGTACTTC
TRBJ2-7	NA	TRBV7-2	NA	CASSFSRGVGTVSYEQYF	TGTGCCAGCAGCTTCTCGCGGGGGGTCGGGACAGTCTCCTACGAGCAGTACTTC
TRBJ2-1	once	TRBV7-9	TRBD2	CASSTRLAVNNEQFF	TGTGCCAGCAGCACGCGACTAGCGGTAAACAATGAGCAGTTCTTC
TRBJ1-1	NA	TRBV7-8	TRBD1	CASSLGQGTMAEAFF	TGTGCCAGCAGCTTAGGACAGGGAACGATGGCTGAAGCTTTCTTT
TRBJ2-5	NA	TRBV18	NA	CASSPQRAQETQYF	TGTGCCAGCTCACCCCAGAGGGCACAAGAGACCCAGTACTTC
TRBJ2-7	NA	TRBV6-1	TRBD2	CASGPGLARYEQYF	TGTGCCAGCGGTCCCGGACTAGCAAGATACGAGCAGTACTTC
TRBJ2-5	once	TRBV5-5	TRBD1	CASSPTGTGGQETQYF	TGTGCCAGCAGCCCAACCGGGACAGGGGGACAAGAGACCCAGTACTTC
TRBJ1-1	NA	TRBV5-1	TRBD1	CASSLVPDRGTEAFF	TGCGCCAGCAGCTTGGTACCCGACAGGGGCACTGAAGCTTTCTTT
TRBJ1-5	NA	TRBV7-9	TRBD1	CASSLGQGLYQPQHF	TGTGCCAGCAGCCTTGGACAGGGGTTATATCAGCCCCAGCATTTT
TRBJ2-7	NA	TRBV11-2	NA	CASSSSGGFYYEQYF	TGTGCCAGCAGCTCATCGGGGGGCTTTTACTACGAGCAGTACTTC
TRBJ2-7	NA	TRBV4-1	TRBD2	CASSPGWTSGRASLVEQYF	TGCGCCAGCAGCCCTGGGTGGACTAGCGGGAGGGCTTCTTTGGTCGAGCAGTACTTC
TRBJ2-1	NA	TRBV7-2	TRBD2	CASSPLAAPYNEQFF	TGTGCCAGCAGCCCTCTAGCGGCCCCATACAATGAGCAGTTCTTC
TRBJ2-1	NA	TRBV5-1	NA	CASSIHTSSNNNEQFF	TGCGCCAGCAGCATTCACACTAGCAGTAACAACAATGAGCAGTTCTTC
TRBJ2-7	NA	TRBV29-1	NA	CSALRSYEQYF	TGCAGCGCGCTACGGAGCTACGAGCAGTACTTC
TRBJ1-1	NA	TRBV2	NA	CASRGPTPGAEAFF	TGTGCCAGCAGGGGGCCGACCCCCGGCGCTGAAGCTTTCTTT
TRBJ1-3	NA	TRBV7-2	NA	CASSLDRGGGNTIYF	TGTGCCAGCAGCTTAGACCGGGGAGGAGGAAACACCATATATTTT
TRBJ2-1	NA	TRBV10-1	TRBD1	CASSEPGGSYNEQFF	TGCGCCAGCAGTGAGCCAGGGGGCTCCTACAATGAGCAGTTCTTC
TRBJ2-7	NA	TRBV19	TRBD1	CASSSRTGASYEQYF	TGTGCCAGTAGTTCCCGGACAGGGGCCTCCTACGAGCAGTACTTC
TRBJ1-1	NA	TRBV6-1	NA	CASSVRENTEAFF	TGTGCCAGCAGTGTTAGAGAGAACACTGAAGCTTTCTTT
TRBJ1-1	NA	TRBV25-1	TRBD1	CASSESLTGVDTEAFF	TGTGCCAGCAGTGAATCTCTGACAGGGGTAGACACTGAAGCTTTCTTT
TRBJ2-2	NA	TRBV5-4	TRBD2	CAKSSGGAATGELFF	TGTGCCAAATCTTCCGGGGGGGCTGCCACCGGGGAGCTGTTTTTT
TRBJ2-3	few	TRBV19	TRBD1	CASSIRDRGTDTQYF	TGTGCCAGTAGTATAAGGGACAGGGGCACAGATACGCAGTATTTT
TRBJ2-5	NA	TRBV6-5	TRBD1	CASSTRTGQETQYF	TGTGCCAGCAGCACCCGGACAGGACAAGAGACCCAGTACTTC
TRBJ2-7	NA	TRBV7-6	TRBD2	CASSEGLAGGYEQYF	TGTGCCAGCAGCGAGGGACTAGCGGGAGGCTACGAGCAGTACTTC
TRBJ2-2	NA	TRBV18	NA	CASSPGTPNTGELFF	TGTGCCAGCTCACCCGGGACACCCAACACCGGGGAGCTGTTTTTT
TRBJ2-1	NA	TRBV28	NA	CASSLGVASDNEQFF	TGTGCCAGCAGCCTCGGGGTCGCGAGTGACAATGAGCAGTTCTTC
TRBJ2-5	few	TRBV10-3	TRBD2	CAISESSGRAQETQYF	TGTGCCATCAGTGAGTCAAGCGGGAGGGCTCAAGAGACCCAGTACTTC
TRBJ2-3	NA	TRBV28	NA	CASSNLLDTDF	TGTGCCAGCAGCAATCTGCTGGACACGGATTTT
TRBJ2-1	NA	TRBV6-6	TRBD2	CASSAETSGYNEQFF	TGTGCCAGCAGCGCTGAAACTAGCGGTTACAATGAGCAGTTCTTC
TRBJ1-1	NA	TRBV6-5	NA	CASSYGAGPEAFF	TGTGCCAGCAGTTACGGGGCAGGGCCTGAAGCTTTCTTT
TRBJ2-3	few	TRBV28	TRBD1	CASSFPGTGGSDTQYF	TGTGCCAGCAGTTTCCCCGGGACAGGGGGGTCAGATACGCAGTATTTT
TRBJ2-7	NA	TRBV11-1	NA	CASSSDPGSYEQYF	TGTGCCAGCAGCTCCGACCCGGGATCCTACGAGCAGTACTTC
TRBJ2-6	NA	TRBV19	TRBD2	CASTGGRNSGANVLTF	TGTGCCAGTACTGGCGGGAGGAACTCTGGGGCCAACGTCCTGACTTTC
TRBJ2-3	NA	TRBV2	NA	CASSEDGGGTQYF	TGTGCCAGCAGTGAAGACGGGGGTGGTACGCAGTATTTT
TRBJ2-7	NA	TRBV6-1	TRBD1	CASEDRGMPSYEQYF	TGTGCCAGCGAGGACAGGGGGATGCCCTCCTACGAGCAGTACTTC
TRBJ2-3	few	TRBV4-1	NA	CASSQDLARGTDTQYF	TGCGCCAGCAGCCAAGATCTAGCGCGAGGCACAGATACGCAGTATTTT
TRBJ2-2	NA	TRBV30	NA	CAWSTEEGQTGELFF	TGTGCCTGGAGTACCGAGGAGGGCCAGACCGGGGAGCTGTTTTTT